This T cell receptor beta chain was identified during a study of T-cell memory formation after mild COVID-19. The junction had 8 bases not matched to a gene; V was cut back by 5 bases and J by 8 bases. Germline assignment: CDR1 SGHRS and CDR2 YFSETQ. The CDR3 consists of 14 residues. From the 5' RACE reads, TCRdb called clonotypes with MiXCR, one entry per CDR3 protein. The sample shows about 340,000 distinct CDR3 sequences, around 14% of them seen only once. Sequencing input: PBMCs or a T cell subset sorted from them (not recorded which). The chain is built from TRBV5-1 and TRBJ1-2; 11 nucleotides match TRBD1. The clonotype originates from a man aged 18 to 29 who had mild COVID-19 (a few samples of this study predate the infection). Cell type and time point are not known. The CDR3 DNA is TGCGCCAGCAGACAAGGACAGGGGGCTGTGGGCTACACCTTC. This translates into CASRQGQGAVGYTF.